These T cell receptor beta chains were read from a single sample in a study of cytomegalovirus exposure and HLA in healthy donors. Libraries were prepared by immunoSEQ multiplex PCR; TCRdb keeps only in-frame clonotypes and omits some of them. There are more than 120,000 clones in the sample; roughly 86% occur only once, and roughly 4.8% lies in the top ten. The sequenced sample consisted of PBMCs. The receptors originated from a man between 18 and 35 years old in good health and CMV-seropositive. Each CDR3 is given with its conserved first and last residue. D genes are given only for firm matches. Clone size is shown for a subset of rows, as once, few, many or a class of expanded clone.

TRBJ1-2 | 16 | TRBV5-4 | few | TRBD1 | CASSPSGGSGAYGYTF | TGTGCCAGCAGTCCTTCAGGGGGTTCGGGGGCGTATGGCTACACCTTC
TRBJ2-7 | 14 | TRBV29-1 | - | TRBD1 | CSVAWGQGPYEQYF | TGCAGCGTTGCTTGGGGACAGGGCCCCTACGAGCAGTACTTC
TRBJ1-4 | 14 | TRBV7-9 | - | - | CASSSRGGVEKLFF | TGTGCCAGCAGCTCCCGTGGCGGGGTTGAAAAACTGTTTTTT
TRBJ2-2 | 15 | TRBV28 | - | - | CASKLRGANTGELFF | TGTGCCAGCAAACTCAGGGGCGCGAACACCGGGGAGCTGTTTTTT
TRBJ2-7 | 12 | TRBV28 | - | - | CASRQPGDTQYF | TGTGCCAGCAGACAGCCAGGGGACACGCAGTACTTC
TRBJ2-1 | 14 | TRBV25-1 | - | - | CATEGDTLYNEQFF | TGTGCTACCGAAGGGGACACTCTGTACAATGAGCAGTTCTTC
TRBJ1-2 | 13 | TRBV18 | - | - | CASTDQGNYGYTF | TGTGCCAGCACAGATCAGGGAAACTATGGCTACACCTTC
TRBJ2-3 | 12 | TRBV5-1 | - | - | CASSSLGDTQYF | TGCGCCAGCAGCTCCCTCGGAGATACGCAGTATTTT
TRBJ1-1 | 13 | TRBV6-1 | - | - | CASSEDSFTEAFF | TGTGCCAGCAGTGAAGACAGCTTCACTGAAGCTTTCTTT
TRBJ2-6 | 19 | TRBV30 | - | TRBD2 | CAWTSIRTSGGYGANVLTF | TGTGCCTGGACCTCCATACGGACTAGCGGGGGATATGGGGCCAACGTCCTGACTTTC
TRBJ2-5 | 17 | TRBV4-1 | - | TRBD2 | CASSQNLAGAGWETQYF | TGCGCCAGCAGCCAAAACCTAGCGGGAGCCGGGTGGGAGACCCAGTACTTC
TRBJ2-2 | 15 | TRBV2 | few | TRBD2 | CASTSGTSGTGELFF | TGTGCCAGCACCTCCGGGACTAGCGGGACCGGGGAGCTGTTTTTT
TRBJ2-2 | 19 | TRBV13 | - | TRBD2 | CASSFKGGLAGGSTGELFF | TGTGCCAGCAGCTTCAAAGGGGGACTAGCGGGAGGTAGCACCGGGGAGCTGTTTTTT
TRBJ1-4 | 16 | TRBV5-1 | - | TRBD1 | CASSPGTGAGNEKLFF | TGCGCCAGCAGCCCAGGGACAGGGGCCGGCAATGAAAAACTGTTTTTT
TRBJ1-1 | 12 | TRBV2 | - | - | CASRRGSPEAFF | TGTGCCAGCAGAAGGGGGAGCCCTGAAGCTTTCTTT
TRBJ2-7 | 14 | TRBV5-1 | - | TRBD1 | CASSLGDRAYEQYF | TGCGCCAGCAGCTTGGGGGACAGGGCCTACGAGCAGTACTTC
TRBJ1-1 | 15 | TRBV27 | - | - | CASSSLLRVETEAFF | TGTGCCAGCAGTTCTCTCCTGAGGGTAGAGACTGAAGCTTTCTTT
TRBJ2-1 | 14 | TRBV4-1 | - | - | CASSQGTGNSEQFF | TGCGCCAGCAGCCAGGGAACAGGGAATTCTGAGCAGTTCTTC
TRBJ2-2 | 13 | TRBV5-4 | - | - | CASNEPTTGELFF | TGTGCCAGCAACGAGCCCACGACCGGGGAGCTGTTTTTT
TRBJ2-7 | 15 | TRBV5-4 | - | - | CASSLRQGGYYEQYF | TGTGCCAGCAGCTTGCGTCAGGGGGGCTACTACGAGCAGTACTTC
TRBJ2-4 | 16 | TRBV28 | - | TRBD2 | CASSLAGDLAKNIQYF | TGTGCCAGCAGTTTAGCGGGAGACCTAGCCAAAAACATTCAGTACTTC
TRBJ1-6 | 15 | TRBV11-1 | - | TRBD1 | CASSKRQGVNSPLHF | TGTGCCAGCAGCAAAAGGCAGGGGGTAAATTCACCCCTCCACTTT
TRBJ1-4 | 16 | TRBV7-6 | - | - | CASSDRPGSTNEKLFF | TGTGCCAGCAGCGACCGCCCGGGATCGACTAATGAAAAACTGTTTTTT
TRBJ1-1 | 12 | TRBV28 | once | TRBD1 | CASALGQGKAFF | TGTGCCAGCGCCCTAGGACAGGGAAAAGCTTTCTTT
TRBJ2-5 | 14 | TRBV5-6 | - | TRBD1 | CASSLGGQQETQYF | TGTGCCAGCAGCTTGGGGGGACAGCAAGAGACCCAGTACTTC
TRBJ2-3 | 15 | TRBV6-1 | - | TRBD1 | CASSEIQGATDTQYF | TGTGCCAGCAGTGAAATTCAGGGGGCCACAGATACGCAGTATTTT
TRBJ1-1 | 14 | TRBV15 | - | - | CATSRDRVNTEAFF | TGTGCCACCAGCAGAGACCGAGTTAACACTGAAGCTTTCTTT
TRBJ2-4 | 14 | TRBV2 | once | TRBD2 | CASSRGLGENIQYF | TGTGCCAGCAGCAGGGGACTAGGGGAAAACATTCAGTACTTC
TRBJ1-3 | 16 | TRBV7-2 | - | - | CASRSTQESSGNTIYF | TGTGCCAGCAGATCGACACAGGAGAGCTCTGGAAACACCATATATTTT
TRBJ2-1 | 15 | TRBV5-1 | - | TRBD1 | CASSLASGQGSEQFF | TGCGCCAGCAGCTTGGCTTCCGGACAGGGGAGTGAGCAGTTCTTC
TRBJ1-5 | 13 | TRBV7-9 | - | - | CASSLQGTQPQHF | TGTGCCAGCAGCCTACAGGGCACCCAGCCCCAGCATTTT
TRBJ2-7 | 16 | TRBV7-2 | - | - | CASSLEVGQPAYEQYF | TGTGCCAGCAGCTTAGAGGTAGGACAGCCGGCCTACGAGCAGTACTTC
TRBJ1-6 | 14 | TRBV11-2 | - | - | CASSLRQVNSPLHF | TGTGCCAGCAGCTTAAGACAGGTTAATTCACCCCTCCACTTT
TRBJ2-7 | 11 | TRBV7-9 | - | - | CASSPDYEQYF | TGTGCCAGCAGCCCAGACTACGAGCAGTACTTC
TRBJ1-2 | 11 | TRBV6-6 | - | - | CASRGGYGYTF | TGTGCCAGCCGGGGGGGCTATGGCTACACCTTC
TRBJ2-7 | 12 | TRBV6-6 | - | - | CASSFTAYEQYF | TGTGCCAGCAGTTTTACAGCCTACGAGCAGTACTTC
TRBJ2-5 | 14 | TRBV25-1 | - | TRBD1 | CASRGTGSTETQYF | TGTGCCAGCAGGGGGACAGGGAGCACAGAGACCCAGTACTTC
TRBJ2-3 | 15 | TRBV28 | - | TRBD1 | CASSSPGQGTDTQYF | TGTGCCAGCAGTTCGCCGGGACAGGGGACAGATACGCAGTATTTT
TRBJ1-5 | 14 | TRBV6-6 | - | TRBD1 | CASRTGGESQPQHF | TGTGCCAGCAGAACAGGGGGCGAGAGTCAGCCCCAGCATTTT
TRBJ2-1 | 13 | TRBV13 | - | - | CASSLRDYNEQFF | TGTGCCAGCAGCTTACGGGATTACAATGAGCAGTTCTTC
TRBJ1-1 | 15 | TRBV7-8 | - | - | CASSFAGYHNQEAFF | TGTGCCAGCAGCTTCGCCGGGTACCACAACCAGGAAGCTTTCTTT
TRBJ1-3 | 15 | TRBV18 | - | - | CASSPSGIGGNTIYF | TGTGCCAGCTCACCATCCGGGATTGGGGGAAACACCATATATTTT
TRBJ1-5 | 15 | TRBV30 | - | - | CAWSAGINSNQPQHF | TGTGCCTGGAGTGCGGGGATAAATAGCAATCAGCCCCAGCATTTT
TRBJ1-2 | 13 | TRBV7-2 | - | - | CASRPQGNYGYTF | TGTGCCAGCAGACCCCAGGGTAACTATGGCTACACCTTC
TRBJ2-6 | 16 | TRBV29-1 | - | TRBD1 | CSVEKTGGTGANVLTF | TGCAGCGTTGAAAAAACAGGGGGTACTGGGGCCAACGTCCTGACTTTC